This T cell receptor (beta chain) was identified in a study of shared clonotypes between healthy human individuals. Study-wide results and limits: Sharing across four donors was highest in naive CD4 (around 5%) and lowest in memory CD8 (roughly 0.4%). Few donors restricted represented genetic and exposure-history diversity.

Naive CD8 cells lacked CD45RO, underwent positive selection for CCR7 and left out terminally differentiated effector memory CD45RA+ cells. The study drew its donors from healthy HIV-negative adults without recent acute infections or vaccinations. Germline V gene data show CDR1 as SGHNT and CDR2 as YYREEE (reference sequence). V was cut by 8 bases and J by 15 bases, with 21 bases left in between. This CDR3 region has 12 residues. Authors' analysis steps: There were no quality scores in the junction-only immunoSEQ sequences, so filtering differed. TCRdb keeps only in-frame clones here, not all; method: immunoSEQ multiplex PCR. Clone size and V and J calls were adopted from that table, with D and trimming inferred from the DNA. The data show about 600,000 clones, less than 97% seen once. Turning to this clone: Its antigen is not known.

The chain couples TRBV5-4 to TRBJ2-1, with D possibly matching TRBD2 (5 bases). The sequenced sample consisted of naive CD8+ T cells sorted from blood. The origin of this receptor is a woman in her twenties or thirties in good health. CDR3 sequence (DNA): TGTGCCAGTTACCTAGGGAGTAGTCCCCCGTTCTTC. Translation: CASYLGSSPPFF.